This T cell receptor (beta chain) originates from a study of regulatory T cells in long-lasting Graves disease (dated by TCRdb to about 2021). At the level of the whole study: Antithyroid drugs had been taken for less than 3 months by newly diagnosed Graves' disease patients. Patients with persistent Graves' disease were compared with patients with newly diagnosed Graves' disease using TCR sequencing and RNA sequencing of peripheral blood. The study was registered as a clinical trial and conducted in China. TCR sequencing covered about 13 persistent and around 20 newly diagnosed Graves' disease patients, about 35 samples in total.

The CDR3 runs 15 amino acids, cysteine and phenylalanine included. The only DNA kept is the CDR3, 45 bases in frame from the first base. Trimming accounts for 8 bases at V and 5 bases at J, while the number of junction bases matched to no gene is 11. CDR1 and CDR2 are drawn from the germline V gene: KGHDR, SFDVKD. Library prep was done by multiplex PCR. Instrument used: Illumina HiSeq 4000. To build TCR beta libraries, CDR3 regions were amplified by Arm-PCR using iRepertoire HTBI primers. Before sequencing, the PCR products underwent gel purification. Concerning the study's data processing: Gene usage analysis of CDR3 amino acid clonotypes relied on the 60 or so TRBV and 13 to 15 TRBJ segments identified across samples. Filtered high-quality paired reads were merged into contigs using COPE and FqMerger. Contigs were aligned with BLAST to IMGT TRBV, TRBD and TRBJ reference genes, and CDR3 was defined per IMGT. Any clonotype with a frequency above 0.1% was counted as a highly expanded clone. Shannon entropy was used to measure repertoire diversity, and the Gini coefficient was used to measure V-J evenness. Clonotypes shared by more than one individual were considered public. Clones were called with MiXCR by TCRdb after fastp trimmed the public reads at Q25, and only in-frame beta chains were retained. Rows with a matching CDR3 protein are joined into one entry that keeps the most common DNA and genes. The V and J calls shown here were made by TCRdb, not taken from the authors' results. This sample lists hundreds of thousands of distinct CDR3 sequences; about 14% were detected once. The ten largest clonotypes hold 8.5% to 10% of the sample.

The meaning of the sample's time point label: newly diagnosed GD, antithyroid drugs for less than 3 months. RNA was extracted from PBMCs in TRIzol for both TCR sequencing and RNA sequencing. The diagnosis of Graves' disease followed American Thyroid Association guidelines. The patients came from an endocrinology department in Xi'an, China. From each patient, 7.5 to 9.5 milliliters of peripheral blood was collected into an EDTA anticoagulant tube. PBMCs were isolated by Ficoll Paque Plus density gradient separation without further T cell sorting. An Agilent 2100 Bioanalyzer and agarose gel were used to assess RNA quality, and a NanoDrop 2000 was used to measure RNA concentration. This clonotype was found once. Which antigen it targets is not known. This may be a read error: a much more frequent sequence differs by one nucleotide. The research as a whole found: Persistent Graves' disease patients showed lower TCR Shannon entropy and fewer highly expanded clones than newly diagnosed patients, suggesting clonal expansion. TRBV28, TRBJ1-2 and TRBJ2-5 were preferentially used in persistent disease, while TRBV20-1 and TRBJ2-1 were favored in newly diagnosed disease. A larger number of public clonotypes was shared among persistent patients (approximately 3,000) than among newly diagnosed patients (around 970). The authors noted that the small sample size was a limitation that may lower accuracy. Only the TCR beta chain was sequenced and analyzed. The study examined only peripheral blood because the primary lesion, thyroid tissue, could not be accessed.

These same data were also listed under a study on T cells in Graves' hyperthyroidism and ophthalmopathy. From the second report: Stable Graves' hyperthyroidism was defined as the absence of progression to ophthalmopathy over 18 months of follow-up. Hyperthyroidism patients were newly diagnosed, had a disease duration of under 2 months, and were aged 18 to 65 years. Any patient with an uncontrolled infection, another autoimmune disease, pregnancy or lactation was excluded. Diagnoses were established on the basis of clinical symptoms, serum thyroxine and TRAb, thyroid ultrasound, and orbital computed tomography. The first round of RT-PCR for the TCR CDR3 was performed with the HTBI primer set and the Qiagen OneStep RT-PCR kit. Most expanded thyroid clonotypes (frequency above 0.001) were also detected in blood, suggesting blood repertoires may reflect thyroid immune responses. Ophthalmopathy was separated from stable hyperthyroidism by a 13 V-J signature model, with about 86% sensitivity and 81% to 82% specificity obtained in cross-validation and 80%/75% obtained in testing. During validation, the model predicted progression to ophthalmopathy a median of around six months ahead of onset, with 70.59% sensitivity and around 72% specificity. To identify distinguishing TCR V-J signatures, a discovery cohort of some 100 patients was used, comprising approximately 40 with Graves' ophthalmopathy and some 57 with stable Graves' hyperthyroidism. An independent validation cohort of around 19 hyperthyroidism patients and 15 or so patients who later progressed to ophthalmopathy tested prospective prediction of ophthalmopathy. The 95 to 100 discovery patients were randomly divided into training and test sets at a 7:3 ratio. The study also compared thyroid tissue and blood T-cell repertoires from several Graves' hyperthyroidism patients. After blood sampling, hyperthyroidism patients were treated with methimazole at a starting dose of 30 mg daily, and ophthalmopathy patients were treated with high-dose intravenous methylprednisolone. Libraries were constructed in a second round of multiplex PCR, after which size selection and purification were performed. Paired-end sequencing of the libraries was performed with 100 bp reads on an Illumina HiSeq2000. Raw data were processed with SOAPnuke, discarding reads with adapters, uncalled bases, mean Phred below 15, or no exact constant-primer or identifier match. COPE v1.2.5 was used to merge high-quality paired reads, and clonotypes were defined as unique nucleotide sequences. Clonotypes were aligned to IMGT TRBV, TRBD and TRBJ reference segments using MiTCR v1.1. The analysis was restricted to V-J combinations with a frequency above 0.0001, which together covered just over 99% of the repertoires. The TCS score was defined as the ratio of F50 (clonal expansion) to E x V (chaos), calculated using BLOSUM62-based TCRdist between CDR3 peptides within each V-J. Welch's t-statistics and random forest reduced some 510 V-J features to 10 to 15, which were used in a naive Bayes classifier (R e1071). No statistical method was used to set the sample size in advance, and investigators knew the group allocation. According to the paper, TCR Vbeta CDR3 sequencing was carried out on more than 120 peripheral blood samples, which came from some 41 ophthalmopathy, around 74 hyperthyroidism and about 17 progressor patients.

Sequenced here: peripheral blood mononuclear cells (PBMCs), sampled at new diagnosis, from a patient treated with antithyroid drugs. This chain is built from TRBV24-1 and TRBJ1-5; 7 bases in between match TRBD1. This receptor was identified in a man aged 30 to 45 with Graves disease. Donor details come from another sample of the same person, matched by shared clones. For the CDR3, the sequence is CATIQVGGADQPQHF. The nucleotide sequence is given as TGTGCCACCATCCAAGTAGGGGGCGCGGATCAGCCCCAGCATTTT.